This T cell receptor beta chain was identified during a study of cytomegalovirus exposure and HLA in healthy donors. CDR1 and CDR2 from the germline V gene are SGHVS and FQNEAQ. Trimming cost V 6 bases and J 0 bases, with 15 bases left between them. The CDR3 length is 16 residues. Study findings and constraints: A later look showed TCR association rates differing by HLA locus, highest for DRB1 and lowest for HLA-C.

Primers: 60 Vbeta forward and 13 Jbeta reverse. Assay: immunoSEQ multiplex PCR; the TCRdb copy retains only in-frame clones and omits some. The table records 150,000 to 200,000 clones, around three quarters of them present only once. Note on this clone: Its antigen is as yet unknown.

The TCR comes from a woman in her 30s in good health and CMV-seropositive. The rearrangement links TRBV7-8 to TRBJ1-5; no reliable D call. Sample: PBMCs. Here the CDR3 reads CASSKLAGNSNQPQHF. The CDR3 DNA follows: TGTGCCAGCAGTAAGTTGGCGGGGAATAGCAATCAGCCCCAGCATTTT.